The rows below give T cell receptor beta chains drawn from one sample of a study of CD8+ T cells in alopecia areata. Libraries were prepared by immunoSEQ multiplex PCR; TCRdb keeps only in-frame clonotypes and omits some of them. The sample has about 300,000 clones, 58% seen once; the top ten hold under 2%. This specimen was CD4+ T cells sorted from blood, taken at week 24, from a patient treated with tofacitinib. Receptor source: a human donor with alopecia areata. Both conserved end residues are part of each CDR3. A D gene is named only where the DNA matches it firmly. Only some rows state a clone size, as once, few, many or a class for expanded clones.

. . TRBJ1-5 TRBV2 CASSETPRGNQPQHF TGTGCCAGCAGTGAAACCCCTCGGGGGAATCAGCCCCAGCATTTT
. . TRBJ2-5 TRBV6-6 CATRARVQETQYF TGTGCCACCAGGGCCCGCGTTCAAGAGACCCAGTACTTC
. . TRBJ2-7 TRBV7-2 CASSLGLNGGYEQYF TGTGCCAGCAGCTTAGGGCTAAACGGGGGATACGAGCAGTACTTC
TRBD1 many TRBJ1-3 TRBV28 CASSPTGVTGNTIYF TGTGCCAGCAGCCCAACAGGGGTAACGGGAAACACCATATATTTT
. few TRBJ1-2 TRBV25-1 CASSESTGPNYGYTF TGTGCCAGCAGCGAAAGCACCGGCCCCAACTATGGCTACACCTTC
. once TRBJ2-2 TRBV2 CASSKDRSSGELFF TGTGCCAGCAGTAAAGACAGGTCCAGCGGGGAGCTGTTTTTT
TRBD2 . TRBJ2-2 TRBV29-1 CSVAGTTNTGELFF TGCAGCGTTGCCGGGACTACAAACACCGGGGAGCTGTTTTTT
. . TRBJ2-1 TRBV25-1 CASSVGGAKNEQFF TGTGCCAGCAGTGTAGGGGGGGCCAAAAATGAGCAGTTCTTC
. few TRBJ2-5 TRBV6-5 CASNPARTEKETQYF TGTGCCAGCAACCCCGCCAGGACAGAGAAAGAGACCCAGTACTTC
. . TRBJ1-1 TRBV11-2 CASSLDLSSTEAFF TGTGCCAGCAGCTTAGATTTATCCTCCACTGAAGCTTTCTTT
. . TRBJ1-1 TRBV29-1 CSVGPRLRATEAFF TGCAGCGTCGGGCCTAGACTGAGAGCCACTGAAGCTTTCTTT
TRBD2 . TRBJ2-7 TRBV27 CASSPRTSGGNYEQYF TGTGCCAGCAGTCCCCGGACTAGCGGGGGGAATTACGAGCAGTACTTC
TRBD2 . TRBJ2-5 TRBV29-1 CSAGLAGETQYF TGCAGCGCCGGACTAGCGGGAGAGACCCAGTACTTC
. . TRBJ1-1 TRBV19 CASSITWETEAFF TGTGCCAGTAGTATCACATGGGAGACTGAAGCTTTCTTT
TRBD2 few TRBJ2-4 TRBV19 CASSLMGTSGHIQYF TGTGCCAGTAGCTTGATGGGGACTAGTGGGCACATTCAGTACTTC
. . TRBJ2-7 TRBV5-1 CASGTGSLYEQYF TGCGCCAGCGGAACGGGTTCCCTTTACGAGCAGTACTTC
. few TRBJ2-7 TRBV10-3 CAIRDRGEQYF TGTGCCATCAGAGACCGCGGGGAGCAGTACTTC
. . TRBJ2-2 TRBV6-1 CATSENTGELFF TGTGCCACCTCAGAGAACACCGGGGAGCTGTTTTTT
. . TRBJ1-2 TRBV9 CASSVAPRGSGRGGYTF TGTGCCAGCAGCGTAGCTCCGCGGGGCAGTGGGCGTGGTGGCTACACCTTC
. once TRBJ2-1 TRBV7-2 CASSLAQINEQFF TGTGCCAGCAGCTTAGCACAAATAAATGAGCAGTTCTTC
. . TRBJ1-6 TRBV30 CAWRSDSNDSPLHF TGTGCCTGGAGATCGGACAGTAACGATTCACCCCTCCACTTT
. . TRBJ2-3 TRBV5-6 CASSFRRDTQYF TGTGCCAGCAGCTTCCGTAGAGATACGCAGTATTTT
TRBD1 . TRBJ2-7 TRBV13 CASSLNRGYEQYF TGTGCCAGCAGCTTAAACAGGGGCTACGAGCAGTACTTC
. . TRBJ1-2 TRBV15 CATSREPGTNYGYTF TGTGCCACCAGCAGAGAGCCGGGAACTAACTATGGCTACACCTTC
. . TRBJ1-5 TRBV29-1 CSAASGADGQPQHF TGCAGCGCTGCGAGCGGGGCGGATGGTCAGCCCCAGCATTTT
TRBD2 few TRBJ2-5 TRBV11-2 CASSLGLAGGQETQYF TGTGCCAGCAGCTTAGGGCTAGCGGGGGGCCAAGAGACCCAGTACTTC
TRBD1 many TRBJ1-6 TRBV9 CASSAATGGGSPLHF TGTGCCAGCAGCGCCGCGACAGGGGGCGGCTCACCCCTCCACTTT
TRBD1 . TRBJ2-5 TRBV6-5 CASSFRTGTGLETQYF TGTGCCAGCAGTTTTCGAACCGGGACAGGGCTAGAGACCCAGTACTTC
. . TRBJ1-1 TRBV6-6 CASSSPGPFSNTEAFF TGTGCCAGCAGTTCCCCGGGGCCCTTTAGTAACACTGAAGCTTTCTTT
. . TRBJ2-5 TRBV5-1 CASSPAIETQYF TGCGCCAGCAGCCCCGCGATAGAGACCCAGTACTTC
. . TRBJ1-3 TRBV29-1 CSMMAGNTIYF TGCAGCATGATGGCTGGAAACACCATATATTTT
. . TRBJ2-5 TRBV2 CASSYQETQYF TGTGCCAGCAGCTACCAAGAGACCCAGTACTTC
. once TRBJ2-5 TRBV29-1 CSVKGGETQYF TGCAGCGTTAAAGGAGGAGAGACCCAGTACTTC
. few TRBJ1-3 TRBV28 CASSLLGRGRNTIYF TGTGCCAGCAGTTTATTGGGCAGGGGTAGAAACACCATATATTTT
TRBD1 . TRBJ1-1 TRBV29-1 CSVRGRMNTEAFF TGCAGCGTGAGGGGGCGAATGAACACTGAAGCTTTCTTT
. . TRBJ2-6 TRBV18 CASSPVTSGANVLTF TGTGCCAGCTCACCAGTAACCTCTGGGGCCAACGTCCTGACTTTC
TRBD2 . TRBJ2-1 TRBV10-3 CAISESTSGEGDEQFF TGTGCCATCAGTGAGTCGACTAGCGGGGAAGGGGATGAGCAGTTCTTC
TRBD1 . TRBJ1-5 TRBV10-3 CAISESGDRGGQPQHF TGTGCCATCAGTGAGTCGGGCGACAGGGGCGGTCAGCCCCAGCATTTT
TRBD1 . TRBJ2-3 TRBV2 CAGGFGTDTQYF TGCGCAGGGGGCTTTGGGACAGATACGCAGTATTTT
. . TRBJ2-6 TRBV5-1 CASSLGIFSGANVLTF TGCGCCAGCAGCCTGGGAATTTTCTCTGGGGCCAACGTCCTGACTTTC
. once TRBJ1-2 TRBV28 CATPISDSAASGYTF TGTGCCACCCCAATATCCGACAGTGCGGCTAGTGGCTACACCTTC
TRBD1 few TRBJ1-2 TRBV28 CASSDGTGYGYTF TGTGCCAGCAGTGACGGGACAGGCTATGGCTACACCTTC
TRBD1 few TRBJ1-6 TRBV5-6 CASSWGQLSAPLHF TGTGCCAGCAGCTGGGGACAGCTTAGTGCTCCCCTCCACTTT
. once TRBJ2-1 TRBV30 CAFQSSANEQFF TGTGCCTTTCAGTCCAGCGCCAATGAGCAGTTCTTC
. . TRBJ2-7 TRBV27 CASSSTDLDEQYF TGTGCCAGCAGTTCTACGGATCTCGACGAGCAGTACTTC
. . TRBJ2-6 TRBV2 CASSLDSGANVLTF TGTGCCAGCAGCCTAGATTCTGGGGCCAACGTCCTGACTTTC
TRBD1 . TRBJ2-7 TRBV29-1 CSVDPTGYEQYF TGCAGCGTTGACCCGACAGGGTACGAGCAGTACTTC
. few TRBJ2-3 TRBV25-1 CASSELPGSQYF TGTGCCAGCAGTGAACTTCCCGGATCGCAGTATTTT
TRBD1 . TRBJ1-2 TRBV29-1 CSAGQANYGYTF TGCAGCGCGGGACAGGCTAACTATGGCTACACCTTC
. . TRBJ2-1 TRBV7-2 CASRPQQGFDEQFF TGTGCCAGCAGGCCGCAACAGGGTTTCGATGAGCAGTTCTTC